This entry lists 2 T cell receptor beta chains sequenced from one sample in a study of cytomegalovirus exposure and HLA in healthy donors. Some clones are missing from TCRdb's copy, which holds only in-frame ones; the method was immunoSEQ multiplex PCR. The sample yields about 110,000 clones, approximately 94% seen once. The specimen was PBMCs. These receptors all come from a woman under 30 in good health and CMV-seronegative.

This chain uses TRBV6-1 with TRBJ1-6; D not resolved. Between the trimmed V and J ends, which lost 4 bases and 7 bases, there was a span of 17 bases. This CDR3 is built from 16 residues. CDR1 MNHNS and CDR2 SASEGT come from the germline V gene. This CDR3 reads CASSGPRRATNSPLHF. DNA of the CDR3: TGTGCCAGCAGTGGCCCTCGGAGGGCAACGAATTCACCCCTCCACTTT.

The J gene is TRBJ2-7, the V gene TRBV5-1; 7 bases line up with TRBD1. The ends lost 0 bases at V and 3 bases at J; junction bases unmatched: 3. This CDR3 is 14 amino acids long. CDR1 and CDR2 (germline): SGHRS, YFSETQ. The CDR3 nucleotides are TGCGCCAGCAGCTTGGGCCAGGGGGTCTACGAGCAGTACTTC. It translates to CASSLGQGVYEQYF.